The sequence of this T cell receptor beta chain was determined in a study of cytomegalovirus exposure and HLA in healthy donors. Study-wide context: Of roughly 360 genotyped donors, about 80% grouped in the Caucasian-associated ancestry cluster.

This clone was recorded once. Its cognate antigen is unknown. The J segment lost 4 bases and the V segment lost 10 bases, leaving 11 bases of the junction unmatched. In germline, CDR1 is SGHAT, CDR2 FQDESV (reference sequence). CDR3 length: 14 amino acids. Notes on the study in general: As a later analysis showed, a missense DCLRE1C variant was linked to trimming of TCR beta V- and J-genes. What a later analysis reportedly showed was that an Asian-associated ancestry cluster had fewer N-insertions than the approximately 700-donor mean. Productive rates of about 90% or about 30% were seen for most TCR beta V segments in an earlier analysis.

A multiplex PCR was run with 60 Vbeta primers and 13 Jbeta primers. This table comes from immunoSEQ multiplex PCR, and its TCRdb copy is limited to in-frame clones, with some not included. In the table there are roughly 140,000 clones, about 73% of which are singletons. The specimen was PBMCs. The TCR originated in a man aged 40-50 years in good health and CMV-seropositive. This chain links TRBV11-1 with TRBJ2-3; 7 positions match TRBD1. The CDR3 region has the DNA TGTGCCACCTCGAGACAGGGCACCTCAGATACGCAGTATTTT. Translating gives CATSRQGTSDTQYF.